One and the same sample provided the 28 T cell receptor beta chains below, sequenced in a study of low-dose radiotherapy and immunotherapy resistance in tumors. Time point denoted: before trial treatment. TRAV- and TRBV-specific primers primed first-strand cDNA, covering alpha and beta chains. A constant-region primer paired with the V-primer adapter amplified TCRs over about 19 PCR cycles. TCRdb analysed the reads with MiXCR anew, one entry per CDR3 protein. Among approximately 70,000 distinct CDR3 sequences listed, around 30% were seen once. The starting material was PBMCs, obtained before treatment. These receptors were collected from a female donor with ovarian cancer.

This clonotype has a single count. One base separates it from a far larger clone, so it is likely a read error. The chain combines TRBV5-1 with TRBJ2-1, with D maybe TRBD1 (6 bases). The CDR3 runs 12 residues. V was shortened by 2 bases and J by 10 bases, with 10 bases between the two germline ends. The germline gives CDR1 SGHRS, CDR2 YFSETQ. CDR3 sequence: CASSFTGNEQFF. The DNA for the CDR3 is TGCGCCAGCAGCTTCACAGGGAACGAGCAGTTCTTC.

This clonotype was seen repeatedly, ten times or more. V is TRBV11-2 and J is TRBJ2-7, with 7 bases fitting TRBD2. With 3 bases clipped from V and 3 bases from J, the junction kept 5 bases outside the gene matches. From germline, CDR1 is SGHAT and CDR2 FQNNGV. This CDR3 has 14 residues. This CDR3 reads CASSLGGLDYEQYF. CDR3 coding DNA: TGTGCCAGCAGCTTGGGGGGGTTAGACTACGAGCAGTACTTC. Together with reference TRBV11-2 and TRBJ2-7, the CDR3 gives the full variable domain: EAGVAQSPRYKIIEKRQSVAFWCNPISGHATLYWYQQILGQGPKLLIQFQNNGVVDDSQLPKDRFSAERLKGVDSTLKIQPAKLEDSAVYLCASSLGGLDYEQYFGPGTRLTVT.

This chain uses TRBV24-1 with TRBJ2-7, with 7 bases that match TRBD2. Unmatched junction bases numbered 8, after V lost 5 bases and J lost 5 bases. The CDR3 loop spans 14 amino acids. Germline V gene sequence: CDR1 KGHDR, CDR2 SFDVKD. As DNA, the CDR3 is TGTGCCACCAGTGGGACTAGTAGGAACGACGAGCAGTACTTC. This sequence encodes CATSGTSRNDEQYF.

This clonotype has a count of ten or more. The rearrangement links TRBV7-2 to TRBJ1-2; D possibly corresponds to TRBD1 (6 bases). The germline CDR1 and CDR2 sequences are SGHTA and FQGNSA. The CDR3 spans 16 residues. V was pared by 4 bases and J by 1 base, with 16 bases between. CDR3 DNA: TGTGCCAGCAGCTCGACTGTCGGGACACTTAACTATGGCTACACCTTC. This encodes CASSSTVGTLNYGYTF. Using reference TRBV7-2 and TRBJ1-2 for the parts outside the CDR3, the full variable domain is GAGVSQSPSNKVTEKGKDVELRCDPISGHTALYWYRQSLGQGLEFLIYFQGNSAPDKSGLPSDRFSAERTGGSVSTLTIQRTQQEDSAVYLCASSSTVGTLNYGYTFGSGTRLTVV.

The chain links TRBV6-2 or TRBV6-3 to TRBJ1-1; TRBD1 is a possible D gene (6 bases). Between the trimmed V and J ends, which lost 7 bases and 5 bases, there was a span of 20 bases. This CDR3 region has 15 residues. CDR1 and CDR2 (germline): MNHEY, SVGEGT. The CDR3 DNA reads TGTGCCAGCACCCTTTTCAGGGGAATGTGGACTGAAGCTTTCTTT. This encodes CASTLFRGMWTEAFF.

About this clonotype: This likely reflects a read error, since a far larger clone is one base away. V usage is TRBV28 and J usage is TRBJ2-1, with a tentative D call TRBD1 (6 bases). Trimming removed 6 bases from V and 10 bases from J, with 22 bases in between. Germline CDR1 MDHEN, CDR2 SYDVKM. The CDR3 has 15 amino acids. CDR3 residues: CASSQARTVFYEQFF. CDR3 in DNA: TGTGCCAGCAGCCAAGCCCGGACAGTGTTCTACGAGCAGTTCTTC.

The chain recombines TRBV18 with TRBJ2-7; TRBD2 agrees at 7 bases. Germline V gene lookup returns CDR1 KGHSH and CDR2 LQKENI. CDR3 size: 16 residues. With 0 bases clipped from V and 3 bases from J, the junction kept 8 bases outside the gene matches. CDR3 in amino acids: CASSPPFLAVSYEQYF. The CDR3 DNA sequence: TGTGCCAGCTCACCACCTTTTCTAGCGGTCAGCTACGAGCAGTACTTC.

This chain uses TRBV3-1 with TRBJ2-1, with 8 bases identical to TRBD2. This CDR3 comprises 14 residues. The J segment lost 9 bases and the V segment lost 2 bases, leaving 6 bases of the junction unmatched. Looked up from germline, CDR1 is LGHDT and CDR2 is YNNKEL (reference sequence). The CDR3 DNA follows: TGTGCCAGCAGCCAACCCCTCGGGAGGGGTGAGCAGTTCTTC. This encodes CASSQPLGRGEQFF.

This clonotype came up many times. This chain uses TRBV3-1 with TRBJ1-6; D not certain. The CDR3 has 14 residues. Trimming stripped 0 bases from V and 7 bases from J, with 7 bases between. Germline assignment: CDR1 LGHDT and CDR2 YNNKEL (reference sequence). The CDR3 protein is CASSQDPRNSPLHF. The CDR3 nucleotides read TGTGCCAGCAGCCAAGATCCCCGGAATTCACCCCTCCACTTT.

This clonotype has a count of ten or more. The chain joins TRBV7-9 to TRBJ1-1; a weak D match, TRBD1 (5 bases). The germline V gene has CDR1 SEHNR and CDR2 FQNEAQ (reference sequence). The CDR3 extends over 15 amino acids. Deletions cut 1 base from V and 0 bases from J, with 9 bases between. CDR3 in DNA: TGTGCCAGCAGCTTAGTCGGGGCTGTGAACACTGAAGCTTTCTTT. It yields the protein CASSLVGAVNTEAFF. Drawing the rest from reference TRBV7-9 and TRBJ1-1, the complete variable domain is DTGVSQNPRHKITKRGQNVTFRCDPISEHNRLYWYRQTLGQGPEFLTYFQNEAQLEKSRLLSDRFSAERPKGSFSTLEIQRTEQGDSAMYLCASSLVGAVNTEAFFGQGTRLTVV.

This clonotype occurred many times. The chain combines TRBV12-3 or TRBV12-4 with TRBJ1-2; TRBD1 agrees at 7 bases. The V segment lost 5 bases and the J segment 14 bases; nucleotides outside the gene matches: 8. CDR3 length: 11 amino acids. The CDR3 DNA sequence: TGTGCCAGCAGTAACAGGGGCAGTGGGACCTTC. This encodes CASSNRGSGTF.

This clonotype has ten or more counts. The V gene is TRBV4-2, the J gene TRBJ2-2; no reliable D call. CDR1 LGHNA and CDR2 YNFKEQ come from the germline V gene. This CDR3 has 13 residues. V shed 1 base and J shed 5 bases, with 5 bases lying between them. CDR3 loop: CASSQAVTGELFF. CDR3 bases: TGTGCCAGCAGCCAAGCGGTTACCGGGGAGCTGTTTTTT.

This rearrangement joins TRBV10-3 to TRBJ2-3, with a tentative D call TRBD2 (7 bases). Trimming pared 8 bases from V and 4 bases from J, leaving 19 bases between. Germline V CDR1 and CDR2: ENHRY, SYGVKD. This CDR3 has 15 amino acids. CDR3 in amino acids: CAIGGASRVSDTQYF. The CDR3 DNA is TGTGCCATCGGGGGGGCAAGCCGGGTGTCAGATACGCAGTATTTT.

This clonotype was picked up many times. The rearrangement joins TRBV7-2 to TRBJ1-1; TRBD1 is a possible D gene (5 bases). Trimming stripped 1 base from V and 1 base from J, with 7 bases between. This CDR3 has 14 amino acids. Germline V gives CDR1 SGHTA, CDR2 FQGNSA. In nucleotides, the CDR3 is TGTGCCAGCAGCTTAGTGCAGGGGAACACTGAAGCTTTCTTT. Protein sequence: CASSLVQGNTEAFF. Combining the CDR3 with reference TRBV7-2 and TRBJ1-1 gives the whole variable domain GAGVSQSPSNKVTEKGKDVELRCDPISGHTALYWYRQSLGQGLEFLIYFQGNSAPDKSGLPSDRFSAERTGGSVSTLTIQRTQQEDSAVYLCASSLVQGNTEAFFGQGTRLTVV.

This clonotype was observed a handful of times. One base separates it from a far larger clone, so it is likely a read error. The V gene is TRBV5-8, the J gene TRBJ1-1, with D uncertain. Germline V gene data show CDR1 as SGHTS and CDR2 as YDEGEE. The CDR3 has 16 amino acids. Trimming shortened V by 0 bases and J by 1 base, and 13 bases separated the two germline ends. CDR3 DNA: TGTGCCAGCAGCTTGGGCTGCCCCGGGCAGAACACTGAAGCTTTCTTT. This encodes CASSLGCPGQNTEAFF.

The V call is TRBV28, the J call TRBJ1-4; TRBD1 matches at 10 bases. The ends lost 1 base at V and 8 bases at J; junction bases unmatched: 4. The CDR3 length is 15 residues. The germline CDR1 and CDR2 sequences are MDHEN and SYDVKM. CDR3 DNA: TGTGCCAGCAGTTTATTGGGACAGGGGACCGAAAAACTGTTTTTT. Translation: CASSLLGQGTEKLFF.

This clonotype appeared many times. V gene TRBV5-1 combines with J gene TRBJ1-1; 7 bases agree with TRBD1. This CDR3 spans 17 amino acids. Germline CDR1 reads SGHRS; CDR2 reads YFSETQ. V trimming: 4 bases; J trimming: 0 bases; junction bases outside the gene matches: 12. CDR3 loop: CASSPSLGQTMNTEAFF. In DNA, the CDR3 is TGCGCCAGCAGCCCTTCTTTGGGACAGACTATGAACACTGAAGCTTTCTTT.

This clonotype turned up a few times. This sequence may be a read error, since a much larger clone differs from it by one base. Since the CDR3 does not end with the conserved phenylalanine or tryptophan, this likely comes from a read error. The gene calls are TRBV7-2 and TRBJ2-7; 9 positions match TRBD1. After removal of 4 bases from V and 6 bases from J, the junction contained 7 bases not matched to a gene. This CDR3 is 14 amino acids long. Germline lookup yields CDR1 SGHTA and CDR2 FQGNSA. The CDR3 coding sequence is TGTGCCAGCAGCTCCGGGACAGGGAAGGGCGAGCAGTACTGC. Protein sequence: CASSSGTGKGEQYC.

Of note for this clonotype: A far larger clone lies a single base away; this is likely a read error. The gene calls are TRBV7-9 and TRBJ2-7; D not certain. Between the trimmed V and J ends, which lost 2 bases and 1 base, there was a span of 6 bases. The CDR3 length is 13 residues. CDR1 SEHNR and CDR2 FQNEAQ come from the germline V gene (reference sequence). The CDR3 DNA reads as TGTGCCAGCAGCTTAACCAGATCCTACGAGCAGTACTTC. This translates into CASSLTRSYEQYF.

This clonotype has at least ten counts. In nucleotides, the CDR3 is TGTGCCAGCAGCTTGGGGCAGGGCCATCAGCCCCAGCATTTT. Encoded protein: CASSLGQGHQPQHF. The chain combines TRBV7-2 with TRBJ1-5; D perhaps matches TRBD1 (5 bases). V gave up 3 bases and J gave up 5 bases, with 11 bases separating them. This CDR3 region has 14 residues. The germline CDR1 and CDR2 sequences are SGHTA and FQGNSA. Full variable domain (rest looked up from reference TRBV7-2 and TRBJ1-5): GAGVSQSPSNKVTEKGKDVELRCDPISGHTALYWYRQSLGQGLEFLIYFQGNSAPDKSGLPSDRFSAERTGGSVSTLTIQRTQQEDSAVYLCASSLGQGHQPQHFGDGTRLSIL.

The CDR3 DNA reads TGTGCCAGCAGCTTGATCGGCGGGGGCGTGGATGAGCAGTTCTTC. It encodes CASSLIGGGVDEQFF. The chain links TRBV5-5 to TRBJ2-1, with D perhaps TRBD2 (7 bases). Looked up from germline, CDR1 is SGHKS and CDR2 is YYEKEE (reference sequence). V lost 1 base and J lost 8, with 16 bases in between. The CDR3 extends over 15 amino acids. Based on the CDR3 plus reference TRBV5-5 and TRBJ2-1, the full variable domain is DAGVTQSPTHLIKTRGQQVTLRCSPISGHKSVSWYQQVLGQGPQFIFQYYEKEERGRGNFPDRFSARQFPNYSSELNVNALLLGDSALYLCASSLIGGGVDEQFFGPGTRLTVL.

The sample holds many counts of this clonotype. The CDR3, as DNA: TGTGCCAGCAGTCCCCCTCACAGGAACACTGAAGCTTTCTTT. Translation gives CASSPPHRNTEAFF. The V and J genes are TRBV28 and TRBJ1-1; unclear D gene. The CDR3 has 14 amino acids. Trimming removed 5 bases from V and 1 base from J, with 11 bases in between. Germline CDR1 is MDHEN and CDR2 is SYDVKM. The full variable domain, completed using reference TRBV28 and TRBJ1-1, is DVKVTQSSRYLVKRTGEKVFLECVQDMDHENMFWYRQDPGLGLRLIYFSYDVKMKEKGDIPEGYSVSREKKERFSLILESASTNQTSMYLCASSPPHRNTEAFFGQGTRLTVV.

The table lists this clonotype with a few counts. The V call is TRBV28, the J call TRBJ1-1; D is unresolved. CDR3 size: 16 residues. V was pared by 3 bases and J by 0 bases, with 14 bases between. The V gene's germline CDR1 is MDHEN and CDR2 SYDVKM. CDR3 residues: CASSFFAASLNTEAFF. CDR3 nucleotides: TGTGCCAGCAGTTTTTTCGCCGCGTCCTTGAACACTGAAGCTTTCTTT.

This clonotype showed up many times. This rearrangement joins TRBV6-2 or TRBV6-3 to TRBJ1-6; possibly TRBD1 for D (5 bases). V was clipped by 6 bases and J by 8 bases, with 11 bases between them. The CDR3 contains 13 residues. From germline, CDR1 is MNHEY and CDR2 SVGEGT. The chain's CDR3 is CASSRAGDSPLHF. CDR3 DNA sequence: TGTGCCAGCAGCCGGGCGGGGGATTCACCCCTCCACTTT.

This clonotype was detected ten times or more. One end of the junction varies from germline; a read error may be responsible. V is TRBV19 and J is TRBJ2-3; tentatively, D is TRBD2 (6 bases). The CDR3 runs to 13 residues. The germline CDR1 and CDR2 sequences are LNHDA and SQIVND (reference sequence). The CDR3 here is CASSVTSTDTQYF. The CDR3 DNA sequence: TGTGCCAGCAGTGTTACTAGCACCGATACGCAGTATTTT.

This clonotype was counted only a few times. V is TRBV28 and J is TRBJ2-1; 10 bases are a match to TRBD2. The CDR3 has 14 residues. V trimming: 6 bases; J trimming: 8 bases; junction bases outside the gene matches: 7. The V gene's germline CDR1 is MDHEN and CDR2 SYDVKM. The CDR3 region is CASSPSGSGDEQFF. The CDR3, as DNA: TGTGCCAGCAGCCCTAGCGGGAGTGGGGATGAGCAGTTCTTC.

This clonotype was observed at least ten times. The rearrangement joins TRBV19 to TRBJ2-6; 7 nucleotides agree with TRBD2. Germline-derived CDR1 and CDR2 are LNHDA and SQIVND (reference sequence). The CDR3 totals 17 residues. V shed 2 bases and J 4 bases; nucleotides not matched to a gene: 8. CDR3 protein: CASSIREAAPGANVLTF. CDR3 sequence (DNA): TGTGCCAGTAGTATACGGGAGGCAGCACCGGGGGCCAACGTCCTGACTTTC.

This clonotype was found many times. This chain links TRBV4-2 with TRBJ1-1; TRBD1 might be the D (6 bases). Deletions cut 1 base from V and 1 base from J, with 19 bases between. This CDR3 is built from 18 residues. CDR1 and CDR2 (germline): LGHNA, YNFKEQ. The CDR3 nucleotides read TGTGCCAGCAGCCAAGCCGGGCAGGGGCTGGTCGGGAACACTGAAGCTTTCTTT. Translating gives CASSQAGQGLVGNTEAFF.